This passage covers 3 T cell receptor beta chains from one sample sequenced in a study of regulatory T cells in long-lasting Graves disease. iRepertoire HTBI primers and Arm-PCR of CDR3 regions built TCR beta libraries. One entry per CDR3 protein results from TCRdb running MiXCR on the multiplex PCR reads. The data show roughly 500,000 distinct CDR3 sequences, with 22% seen just once and about 12% held by the top ten. The time point here: persistent/refractory GD, antithyroid drugs over 5 years with positive TRAb. Isolated PBMC RNA provided the starting material for the TCR library. Specimen: peripheral blood mononuclear cells (PBMCs), collected when the disease was refractory, from a patient treated with antithyroid drugs. The receptor set was obtained from a female donor with Graves disease.

The chain uses TRBV6-1 and TRBJ2-3; the match to TRBD2 covers 8 bases. Unmatched junction bases numbered 5, after V lost 5 bases and J lost 4 bases. This CDR3 spans 14 amino acids. Germline V gene sequence: CDR1 MNHNS, CDR2 SASEGT. CDR3: CASSPRGGADTQYF. In nucleotides, the CDR3 is TGTGCCAGCAGTCCTCGGGGGGGGGCAGATACGCAGTATTTT.

Comments on this clonotype: A much larger clone is a single base away; this may be a read error. The chain joins TRBV20-1 to TRBJ2-7; TRBD2 agrees at 9 bases. CDR3 length: 13 amino acids. Germline values: CDR1 DFQATT, CDR2 SNEGSKA (reference sequence). V gave up 5 bases and J gave up 3 bases; unmatched junction bases: 5. DNA for the CDR3: TGCAGTGCTGATAGCGGGGGATACTACGAGCAGTACGTC. It is translated as CSADSGGYYEQYV.

This clonotype was seen many times. J is TRBJ1-2 and V is TRBV30; D not certain. The CDR3 loop spans 13 amino acids. CDR1 GTSNPN and CDR2 SVGIG come from the germline V gene (reference sequence). V gave up 0 bases and J gave up 6 bases, with 11 bases separating them. The CDR3 DNA is TGTGCCTGGAGTGTTAGGCCTTGGGATGGCTACACCTTC. Protein sequence: CAWSVRPWDGYTF.